A single sample gave rise to the 15 T cell receptor beta chains below, sequenced in a study of cytomegalovirus exposure and HLA in healthy donors. PCR used 60 Vbeta primers and 13 Jbeta primers. Some clones are missing from TCRdb's copy, which holds only in-frame ones; the method was immunoSEQ multiplex PCR. The data hold 150,000 to 200,000 clones, with about 65% observed a single time. Sequenced input: PBMCs. These receptors came from a girl under 18 in good health and CMV-seronegative.

This chain connects TRBV7-2 to TRBJ2-3, with D unclear. The length of the CDR3 is 13 residues. Trimming shortened V by 6 bases and J by 2 bases, and 9 bases separated the two germline ends. In germline, CDR1 is SGHTA, CDR2 FQGNSA. In DNA form, the CDR3 reads TGTGCCAGCAGGACATTCGTCACAGATACGCAGTATTTT. Encoded protein: CASRTFVTDTQYF.

The chain is built from TRBV6-6 and TRBJ1-6; 7 nucleotides match TRBD1. V lost 2 bases to trimming and J lost 8 bases; unmatched junction nucleotides: 9. This CDR3 comprises 16 residues. Germline V CDR1 and CDR2: MNHNY, SVGAGI (reference sequence). Here the CDR3 DNA reads TGTGCCAGCAGTTACCGCGACAGGGCGCGTGATTCACCCCTCCACTTT. Protein sequence: CASSYRDRARDSPLHF.

The chain joins TRBV19 to TRBJ2-7, with 8 bases lining up with TRBD2. The CDR3 totals 16 residues. Per the germline V gene, CDR1 is LNHDA and CDR2 is SQIVND (reference sequence). Trimming removed 2 bases from V and 6 bases from J; junction bases left unmatched: 12. CDR3 in amino acids: CASSIQPAGGPVEQYF. CDR3 DNA: TGTGCCAGTAGTATACAGCCGGCGGGGGGACCAGTCGAGCAGTACTTC.

There are a few counts of this clone. The V call is TRBV2, the J call TRBJ1-3; possibly TRBD1 for D (5 bases). Germline-derived CDR1 and CDR2 are SNHLY and FYNNEI. Trimming removed 3 bases from V and 0 bases from J, with 12 bases in between. The CDR3 extends over 16 amino acids. The CDR3 loop reads CASSDHAGPSGNTIYF. CDR3 sequence (DNA): TGTGCCAGCAGTGATCACGCAGGGCCCTCTGGAAACACCATATATTTT.

J is TRBJ1-5 and V is TRBV5-1; D is unclear. This CDR3 has 13 residues. Trimming pared 0 bases from V and 6 bases from J, leaving 7 bases between. CDR1 and CDR2 (germline): SGHRS, YFSETQ. The CDR3 sequence: CASSLGESQPQHF. CDR3 DNA: TGCGCCAGCAGCTTGGGCGAAAGTCAGCCCCAGCATTTT.

CDR3 sequence reads: CASSSLRRAGSPLHF. For the CDR3, the DNA is TGTGCCAGCAGTTCCCTGCGTCGGGCGGGCTCACCCCTCCACTTT. The chain carries TRBV6-5 and TRBJ1-6; no clear D gene. V was cut by 4 bases and J by 10 bases, with 17 bases left in between. Germline loops: CDR1 MNHEY, CDR2 SVGAGI. The CDR3 totals 15 residues.

This clone was counted only a few times. The V call is TRBV19, the J call TRBJ1-4; 11 bases are shared with TRBD1. Germline CDR1 reads LNHDA; CDR2 reads SQIVND (reference sequence). This CDR3 is 16 amino acids long. The V gene end was trimmed by 9 bases and the J gene end by 8 bases; junction bases not matched to a gene: 14. In DNA, the CDR3 is TGTGCCAGCGCCCTAGGACAGGGGGCAGGAAGAGAAAAACTGTTTTTT. Protein sequence: CASALGQGAGREKLFF.

CDR3 in DNA: TGTGCCAGCAGCACCCCTGCGGGGACAGGGGCGTCTTTCTTT. Translation gives CASSTPAGTGASFF. The chain couples TRBV7-2 to TRBJ1-1; 10 nucleotides match TRBD1. The CDR3 is 14 amino acids. The germline V gene has CDR1 SGHTA and CDR2 FQGNSA. J lost 12 bases, V lost 5 bases, and 12 bases had no gene match.

The chain carries TRBV5-1 and TRBJ2-5, with a tentative D call TRBD2 (5 bases). CDR1 is SGHRS, CDR2 YFSETQ, per germline. The length of the CDR3 is 14 residues. Between the trimmed V and J ends, which lost 4 bases and 5 bases, there was a span of 15 bases. CDR3 nucleotides: TGCGCCAGCAGCCGGGGATCGGCGGAGGAGACCCAGTACTTC. Its protein product is CASSRGSAEETQYF.

This chain connects TRBV19 to TRBJ1-4; D is undetermined. The CDR3 runs to 16 residues. Germline values: CDR1 LNHDA, CDR2 SQIVND (reference sequence). Trimming left V 8 bases short and J 0 bases short, with 16 bases between. The CDR3 DNA sequence: TGTGCCAGTCGTCCTGGAGCGAATCCAACTAATGAAAAACTGTTTTTT. Translating gives CASRPGANPTNEKLFF.

The rearrangement links TRBV10-3 to TRBJ2-1; 10 bases line up with TRBD2. The CDR3 extends over 20 amino acids. The junction had 14 bases not matched to a gene; V was cut back by 3 bases and J by 0 bases. CDR1 and CDR2 (germline): ENHRY, SYGVKD. The CDR3 region is CAISELLAGAPLSSYNEQFF. DNA of the CDR3: TGTGCCATCAGTGAATTGCTAGCGGGGGCCCCCCTTAGCTCCTACAATGAGCAGTTCTTC.

V and J are TRBV27 and TRBJ2-7; 8 bases agree with TRBD2. Germline CDR1 is MNHEY and CDR2 is SMNVEV (reference sequence). The CDR3 runs to 16 residues. The ends lost 0 bases at V and 2 bases at J; junction bases unmatched: 6. The CDR3 spells CASSLSATSGTYEQYF. The DNA for the CDR3 is TGTGCCAGCAGTTTATCGGCCACTAGCGGAACCTACGAGCAGTACTTC.

This clone has only a few counts. This chain links TRBV9 with TRBJ2-7, with a possible D match to TRBD1 (6 bases). V shed 0 bases and J shed 7 bases, with 11 bases lying between them. CDR3 length: 13 residues. Germline V gene lookup returns CDR1 SGDLS and CDR2 YYNGEE. The CDR3 region is CASSVEGVREQYF. CDR3 DNA: TGTGCCAGCAGCGTAGAGGGGGTGCGGGAGCAGTACTTC.

The chain is built from TRBV19 and TRBJ1-3; TRBD1 matches at 8 bases. V trimming: 4 bases; J trimming: 4 bases; junction bases outside the gene matches: 0. CDR1 and CDR2 (germline): LNHDA, SQIVND (reference sequence). This CDR3 is 13 amino acids long. CDR3 sequence reads: CASSRTGGNTIYF. CDR3 nucleotides: TGTGCCAGTAGTAGGACAGGGGGAAACACCATATATTTT. Variable domain in full (rest from reference TRBV19 and TRBJ1-3): DGGITQSPKYLFRKEGQNVTLSCEQNLNHDAMYWYRQDPGQGLRLIYYSQIVNDFQKGDIAEGYSVSREKKESFPLTVTSAQKNPTAFYLCASSRTGGNTIYFGEGSWLTVV.

The count of this clone is one. V is TRBV30 and J is TRBJ1-1, with 7 bases matching TRBD1. The ends lost 5 bases at V and 4 bases at J; junction bases unmatched: 10. Germline V lookup: CDR1 GTSNPN, CDR2 SVGIG (reference sequence). The CDR3 length is 14 residues. CDR3 in DNA: TGTGCCTGGGCCCCCAAGGGGGCGAGCACTGAAGCTTTCTTT. Translating it yields CAWAPKGASTEAFF.